This T cell receptor (beta chain) was captured in a study of regulatory T cells in long-lasting Graves disease. Background on the study: It was over 5 years of antithyroid drugs, with positive TSH receptor antibodies, that meant persistent Graves' disease.

Both iRepertoire HTBI primers and Arm-PCR of CDR3 regions were used to build the TCR beta libraries. TCRdb processed the multiplex PCR reads anew with MiXCR; each CDR3 protein has one entry. The table has roughly 400,000 distinct CDR3 sequences, roughly 21% seen once; the top ten hold 13% to 15%. Indicated time point: persistent/refractory GD, antithyroid drugs over 5 years with positive TRAb. RNA isolated from PBMCs was used to make the TCR library. American Thyroid Association guidelines defined Graves' disease diagnosis. The length of the CDR3 is 17 residues. Germline-derived CDR1 and CDR2 are MDHEN and SYDVKM. The ends lost 6 bases at V and 5 bases at J; junction bases unmatched: 9.

The material was peripheral blood mononuclear cells (PBMCs), obtained when the disease was refractory, from a patient treated with antithyroid drugs. This sequence originates from a female donor with Graves disease. V usage is TRBV28 and J usage is TRBJ2-1; 14 bases agree with TRBD2. The CDR3 DNA sequence: TGTGCCAGCAGCCCGGGACTAGCGGGAGTCCGGCACAATGAGCAGTTCTTC. This codes for CASSPGLAGVRHNEQFF.